This T cell receptor beta chain was captured by sequencing in a study of OX40 agonist ivuxolimab in advanced cancers. Study-level information: Patients were dosed with the agonistic anti-OX40 (CD134) antibody ivuxolimab.

Study-level points and caveats: Low normalized T-cell clonal expansion was also seen in some nonresponders. The CD4+ and CD8+ T cells in the blood had expanded clonally by week 6 at 0.1 to 3.0 mg/kg.

The CDR3 contains 13 residues. The germline CDR1 and CDR2 sequences are SNHLY and FYNNEI. V lost 6 bases to trimming and J lost 4 bases, with 11 bases between them. The data were produced by immunoSEQ multiplex PCR, yet TCRdb's version contains in-frame clones alone and is incomplete. The sample includes under 85,000 clones, around nine tenths of them seen just once. Concerning this clone: Its specificity is unknown.

The origin of this receptor is an adult with an advanced solid tumor such as melanoma, head and neck, liver or kidney cancer. The V and J genes are TRBV2 and TRBJ2-3, with D hard to call. Material: CD4+ or CD8+ T cells sorted from blood, obtained in a trial of the OX40 agonist ivuxolimab. CDR3 bases: TGTGCCAGCAGCGCTGGGCTTTCAGATACGCAGTATTTT. Amino acids: CASSAGLSDTQYF.